What follows is one T cell receptor beta chain and its context. This CDR3 comprises 13 residues. The V gene end was trimmed by 2 bases and the J gene end by 5 bases; junction bases not matched to a gene: 1. CDR1 is LNHDA, CDR2 SQIVND, per germline (reference sequence). This sample is part of a study of blood T cell repertoires in COVID-19. Study-level background: PBMCs, B-cell-depleted T cells, or T cells provided the cDNA or gDNA that made up the material.

The assay was immunoSEQ multiplex PCR, and TCRdb's table has in-frame clones only and misses some. In the table there are about 220,000 clones, around four fifths of which are singletons. This clonotype was obtained from a woman aged 40 to 50 who had been exposed to COVID-19. This chain links TRBV19 with TRBJ2-3; 7 positions agree with TRBD2. The sample taken for sequencing was PBMCs or T cells enriched from blood (not recorded which). CDR3: CASSIPGGDTQYF. Here the CDR3 DNA reads TGTGCCAGTAGTATACCGGGAGGAGATACGCAGTATTTT.